Only a few counts were recorded for the clone carrying this TCR beta chain. Its antigen is not known. The entry originates in a study of T-cell memory formation after mild COVID-19. The study's findings and limits: The finding that pre-infection memory included some responding clones suggested that cross-reactive memory joined.

TCRdb called the 5' RACE reads again in MiXCR, with one record for every CDR3 protein. The sample has roughly 250,000 distinct CDR3 sequences, about a sixth seen once; the top ten hold around 3.7%. V shed 4 bases and J 2 bases; nucleotides not matched to a gene: 7. Germline V gene data show CDR1 as MGHDK and CDR2 as SYGVNS. This CDR3 comprises 16 residues. This receptor was taken from a man aged 18 to 29 who had mild COVID-19 (a few samples of this study predate the infection). Cell type and time point are not known. J is TRBJ2-2 and V is TRBV25-1; TRBD1 matches at 7 bases. Sequencing was performed on PBMCs or a T cell subset sorted from them (not recorded which). The CDR3 coding sequence is TGTGCCAGCAGTGCGCCAGGGACAGCTAACACCGGGGAGCTGTTTTTT. It codes for CASSAPGTANTGELFF. Supplemented by reference TRBV25-1 and TRBJ2-2, the full variable domain reads EADIYQTPRYLVIGTGKKITLECSQTMGHDKMYWYQQDPGMELHLIHYSYGVNSTEKGDLSSESTVSRIRTEHFPLTLESARPSHTSQYLCASSAPGTANTGELFFGEGSRLTVL.